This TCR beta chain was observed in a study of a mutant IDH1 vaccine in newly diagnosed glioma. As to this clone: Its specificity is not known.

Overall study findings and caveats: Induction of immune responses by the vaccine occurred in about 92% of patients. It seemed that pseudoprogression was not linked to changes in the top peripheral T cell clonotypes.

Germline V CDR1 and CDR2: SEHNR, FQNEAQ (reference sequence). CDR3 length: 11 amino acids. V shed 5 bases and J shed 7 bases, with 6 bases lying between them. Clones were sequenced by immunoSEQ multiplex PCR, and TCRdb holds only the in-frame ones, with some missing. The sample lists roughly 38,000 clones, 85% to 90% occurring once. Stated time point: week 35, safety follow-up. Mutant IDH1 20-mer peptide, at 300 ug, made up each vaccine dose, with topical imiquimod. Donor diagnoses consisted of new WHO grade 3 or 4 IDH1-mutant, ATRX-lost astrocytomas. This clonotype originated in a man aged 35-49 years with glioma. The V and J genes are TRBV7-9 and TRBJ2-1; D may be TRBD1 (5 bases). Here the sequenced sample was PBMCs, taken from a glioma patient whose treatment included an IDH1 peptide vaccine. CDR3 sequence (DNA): TGTGCCAGCAGCCAGGGTAATGAGCAGTTCTTC. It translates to CASSQGNEQFF.